This record concerns one TCR beta chain sequence. Its cognate antigen has yet to be identified. No base quality values were provided; no much bigger clone lies one nucleotide off. The sample originates from a study of blood T cell repertoires in COVID-19 (dated by TCRdb to about 2020). In terms of the full investigation: Samples covering the acute and convalescent phases of COVID-19 were provided by collaborators in the United States, Italy and Spain. Deeply sampled blood TCRbeta repertoires from subjects exposed to, actively infected with, or recovered from COVID-19 were included in the dataset. Where available, HLA class I and class II types were obtained from metadata supplied by the sample provider rather than from assay-based typing. A freely available public database, intended as a resource for researchers studying the immune response to SARS-CoV-2, is where the repertoires were released. A de-identified subject ID, COVID-19 status, age in years and sex were almost always included in the sample metadata. The prospective study material was composed of cDNA or gDNA derived from T cells, B-cell-depleted T cells, or PBMCs. The samples were drawn from the first 160 participants of the ongoing ImmuneRACE study and from some 1,300 subjects provided by 6 global collaborators. What the authors observed across the whole study: How much clinical and demographic metadata was included differed by source and by participant, and the metadata was provided uncurated.

After removal of 2 bases from V and 5 bases from J, the junction retains 4 bases not matched to a gene. From a lookup of the germline V gene, CDR1 and CDR2 are SGHRS and YFSETQ. The CDR3, from cysteine to phenylalanine, totals 14 residues. Of all the DNA, just the CDR3 is kept, 42 bases in frame from base 1. Participants in the prospective study were aged roughly 18 to 100 years, lived in 20 to 25 United States geographic areas, and enrolled through a virtual design. Cohort assignment in the prospective study relied on participant-reported clinical history from a screening survey and a study questionnaire. In the prospective study, whole blood, serum and a nasopharyngeal or oropharyngeal swab were collected from each participant by mobile phlebotomists. Prospective study participants could optionally give additional blood draws and questionnaires over an approximately two-month period. Blood samples from the prospective study were shipped frozen or at room temperature prior to DNA extraction.

The immunoSEQ Assay, a bias-controlled multiplex PCR, was used to amplify TCRbeta CDR3 regions from genomic DNA. The published analysis was carried out like this. Within the assay, amplification of reference gene primers was used to estimate how many nucleated cells each sample contained. Sequence reads were collapsed and filtered to measure the absolute abundance of every unique TCRbeta CDR3 rearrangement. Productive Simpson clonality was computed per sample as the square root of Simpson's diversity index over productive rearrangements. TCRdb took over this immuneACCESS table, retaining in-frame rearrangements with V and J assigned. Such tables are incomplete; in checked studies, under half of the missing clones stem from an unresolved V gene, and the remainder is unexplained. The V and J calls and the clone size are those of that table, but D and trimming were determined from the DNA. The sample table shows some 240,000 clones, and about 90% are seen once. The ten largest clones add up to less than 4% of the sample.

Recombination linked TRBV5-1 to TRBJ1-1; TRBD1 matches 9 bases in the middle. Sequenced: PBMCs or T cells enriched from blood (not recorded which). The TCR was taken from a woman in her thirties or forties with acute COVID-19. The DNA is TGCGCCAGCAGCTTTGGACAGGGGAAGACTGAAGCTTTCTTT. Translated, this is CASSFGQGKTEAFF. Where the CDR3 stops, the reference TRBV5-1 and TRBJ1-1 genes take over; the full variable domain is KAGVTQTPRYLIKTRGQQVTLSCSPISGHRSVSWYQQTPGQGLQFLFEYFSETQRNKGNFPGRFSGRQFSNSRSEMNVSTLELGDSALYLCASSFGQGKTEAFFGQGTRLTVV.